This TCR beta chain was retrieved from a study of vaccination and CD4 T cells after COVID-19. Cultured CD4+ T cell DNA underwent sequencing with the Oncomine TCR Beta short-read assay. TCRdb itself ran the PCR reads through MiXCR, one entry per CDR3 protein. This table has about 12,000 distinct CDR3 sequences, 45% to 50% appearing once. The treatment is: approximately nine-day PBMC culture with coronavirus spike peptide pools or control peptides (ViraFEST assay). This clonotype was counted a single time. The antigen remains undetermined. This CDR3 region has 17 residues. V gave up 4 bases and J gave up 2 bases; unmatched junction bases: 7. The V gene's germline CDR1 is MGHRA and CDR2 YSYEKL.

The source material was CD4+ T cells from blood, cultured in vitro. The source of this sequence is a human donor who had recovered from COVID-19. V is TRBV4-1 and J is TRBJ2-3; the match to TRBD2 covers 12 bases. CDR3 DNA sequence: TGCGCCAGCAGCCGCACTGGGACTAGCGGGTACACAGATACGCAGTATTTT. Translated, it gives CASSRTGTSGYTDTQYF.